Below, 8 T cell receptor beta chains from the same sample are listed, as sequenced in a study of cytomegalovirus exposure and HLA in healthy donors. Use of 60 Vbeta and 13 Jbeta primers characterized the PCR. The data were produced by immunoSEQ multiplex PCR, yet TCRdb's version contains in-frame clones alone and is incomplete. The top ten clones hold approximately 6.9% of a sample with 150,000 or so clones, about 65% of them seen once. The material sequenced was PBMCs. Every receptor here comes from a man aged 35 to 55 in good health and CMV-seropositive.

This clone was counted between two and nine times. The chain carries TRBV27 and TRBJ2-7; no clear D. Deletions cut 3 bases from V and 0 bases from J, with 9 bases between. Germline values: CDR1 MNHEY, CDR2 SMNVEV (reference sequence). This CDR3 spans 14 amino acids. CDR3 sequence reads: CASSFFSGSYEQYF. CDR3 sequence (DNA): TGTGCCAGCAGTTTCTTTTCAGGCTCCTACGAGCAGTACTTC.

This chain uses TRBV10-3 with TRBJ1-1; D gene unclear. Between the trimmed V and J ends, which lost 5 bases and 5 bases, there was a span of 9 bases. The CDR3 has 12 residues. CDR1 and CDR2 from the germline V gene are ENHRY and SYGVKD. Here the CDR3 DNA reads TGTGCCATCAGTCTCGGGAGAACTGAAGCTTTCTTT. Amino acid sequence: CAISLGRTEAFF.

J is TRBJ1-1 and V is TRBV9; 8 nucleotides agree with TRBD1. Germline assignment: CDR1 SGDLS and CDR2 YYNGEE. V dropped 5 bases and J dropped 4; count of bases not matched to a gene: 4. The CDR3 sequence is 13 residues long. CDR3 sequence: CASRPTGGTEAFF. CDR3 coding DNA: TGTGCCAGCAGACCTACAGGGGGCACTGAAGCTTTCTTT.

The chain is built from TRBV29-1 and TRBJ1-5; a weak D match, TRBD1 (6 bases). The CDR3 is 14 amino acids. V was clipped by 4 bases and J by 2 bases, with 12 bases between them. Per the germline V gene, CDR1 is SQVTM and CDR2 is ANQGSEA. CDR3 sequence: CSVVQGFGNQPQHF. The DNA for the CDR3 is TGCAGCGTTGTCCAGGGGTTTGGCAATCAGCCCCAGCATTTT.

The DNA of the CDR3 is TGTGCCAGCAGCTTCGGTCAGGAGGCTAGTGGCTACACCTTC. Its translation is CASSFGQEASGYTF. The rearrangement joins TRBV13 to TRBJ1-2; D is unresolved. Trimming pared 3 bases from V and 7 bases from J, leaving 15 bases between. The CDR3 length is 14 residues. Looked up from germline, CDR1 is PRHDT and CDR2 is FYEKMQ (reference sequence).

This clone was observed once. The genes are TRBV7-2 and TRBJ2-7; TRBD1 matches at 8 bases. This CDR3 contains 16 residues. V dropped 7 bases and J dropped 2; count of bases not matched to a gene: 13. Germline CDR1 and CDR2: SGHTA and FQGNSA. The CDR3 nucleotides read TGTGCCAGCAACCCACGACCGGGACAGGCCCCCTACGAGCAGTACTTC. This translates into CASNPRPGQAPYEQYF.

The chain carries TRBV28 and TRBJ1-4; maybe TRBD1 (6 bases). CDR1 MDHEN and CDR2 SYDVKM come from the germline V gene. The CDR3 spans 16 residues. Between the trimmed V and J ends, which lost 6 bases and 1 base, there was a span of 15 bases. CDR3 coding DNA: TGTGCCAGCAGGTCCCCCCCGGGACAAACTAATGAAAAACTGTTTTTT. This gives the protein CASRSPPGQTNEKLFF. The full variable domain, completed using reference TRBV28 and TRBJ1-4, is DVKVTQSSRYLVKRTGEKVFLECVQDMDHENMFWYRQDPGLGLRLIYFSYDVKMKEKGDIPEGYSVSREKKERFSLILESASTNQTSMYLCASRSPPGQTNEKLFFGSGTQLSVL.

The genes are TRBV9 and TRBJ1-4; 11 bases align to TRBD1. This CDR3 region has 16 residues. Per germline, CDR1 SGDLS and CDR2 YYNGEE. V dropped 3 bases and J dropped 3; count of bases not matched to a gene: 4. CDR3 sequence reads: CASSEGTGGANEKLFF. CDR3 sequence (DNA): TGTGCCAGCAGCGAGGGGACAGGGGGGGCTAATGAAAAACTGTTTTTT.